The next 10 T cell receptor beta chains were all read from a single sample in a study of T-cell reconstitution after alpha-beta-depleted transplantation in children (TCRdb year 2016). Libraries came from PCR. The reads were generated on an Illumina HiSeq 2500. To normalize quantification of the TCRbeta repertoire, the TCR libraries were built with molecular barcoding that relied on unique molecular identifiers. TCRdb's own reprocessing of the public reads used fastp at Q25 and MiXCR and kept productive beta chains. Each entry is one CDR3 protein sequence, shown with its most common DNA and genes. This sample comprises some 200,000 distinct CDR3 sequences, 7.5% to 9.5% of them detected only once. The top ten constitute less than 40% of the sample. Explained via the paper, the treatment or condition label denotes: allogeneic hematopoietic cell transplantation with graft depleted of TCRalphabeta T cells and CD19 B cells.

Sequencing used PBMCs, mostly from graft donor cells, obtained 360 days after TCRalphabeta/CD19-depleted stem cell transplant. These receptors were obtained from a male patient between 2 and 10 years old who had a stem cell transplant for acute myeloid leukemia, so the T cells may come from the graft donor.

This clonotype was detected a few times. V gene TRBV20-1 combines with J gene TRBJ1-3, with D maybe TRBD1 (5 bases). This CDR3 is 16 amino acids long. The V gene's germline CDR1 is DFQATT and CDR2 SNEGSKA (reference sequence). V lost 3 bases and J 0 bases, leaving 15 bases between the germline ends. CDR3 bases: TGCAGTGCTAGCTCATCCCGAAGGGGCTCTGGAAACACCATATATTTT. Amino acids: CSASSSRRGSGNTIYF.

This clonotype was seen a few times. This rearrangement joins TRBV7-2 to TRBJ1-1; D gene unclear. The CDR3 sequence is 12 residues long. From germline, CDR1 is SGHTA and CDR2 FQGNSA. Trimming shortened V by 1 base and J by 6 bases, and 6 bases separated the two germline ends. The CDR3 loop reads CASSLDEPEAFF. The CDR3 DNA reads TGTGCCAGCAGCTTAGATGAACCTGAAGCTTTCTTT.

This clonotype was observed a handful of times. The chain uses TRBV30 and TRBJ2-1, with 7 bases identical to TRBD1. This CDR3 spans 11 amino acids. CDR1 and CDR2 (germline): GTSNPN, SVGIG (reference sequence). J was trimmed by 9 bases and V by 5 bases; bases with no gene match: 4. CDR3 DNA: TGTGCCTGGGGACAGGCAATTGAGCAGTTCTTC. It codes for CAWGQAIEQFF. The full variable domain, completed using reference TRBV30 and TRBJ2-1, is SQTIHQWPATLVQPVGSPLSLECTVEGTSNPNLYWYRQAAGRGLQLLFYSVGIGQISSEVPQNLSASRPQDRQFILSSKKLLLSDSGFYLCAWGQAIEQFFGPGTRLTVL.

Ten or more counts support this clonotype. CDR3 amino acids: CASSQEGSYEQYF. For the CDR3, the DNA is TGCGCCAGCAGCCAAGAGGGTTCCTACGAGCAGTACTTC. The chain couples TRBV4-1 to TRBJ2-7; unclear D gene. The germline CDR1 and CDR2 sequences are MGHRA and YSYEKL. V lost 0 bases to trimming and J lost 1 base, with 4 bases between them. This CDR3 contains 13 residues.

This clonotype was seen only a few times. CDR3 coding DNA: TGTGCCAGCAGCGACTTTACAGGGGCGAGGAAGTATTTT. This gives the protein CASSDFTGARKYF. The rearrangement links TRBV7-2 to TRBJ2-3; 7 bases are a match to TRBD1. Germline V CDR1 and CDR2: SGHTA, FQGNSA. The CDR3 contains 13 residues. Unmatched junction bases numbered 12, after V lost 5 bases and J lost 13 bases.

This chain uses TRBV7-9 with TRBJ2-2; D remains ambiguous. The CDR3 loop spans 15 amino acids. The germline V and J ends were trimmed by 0 bases and 3 bases, with 8 bases remaining between them. Germline V gene lookup returns CDR1 SEHNR and CDR2 FQNEAQ (reference sequence). The CDR3 DNA sequence: TGTGCCAGCAGCTTAGCGGGCCGATACACCGGGGAGCTGTTTTTT. Amino acids: CASSLAGRYTGELFF. Full variable domain (remainder filled in from reference TRBV7-9 and TRBJ2-2): DTGVSQNPRHKITKRGQNVTFRCDPISEHNRLYWYRQTLGQGPEFLTYFQNEAQLEKSRLLSDRFSAERPKGSFSTLEIQRTEQGDSAMYLCASSLAGRYTGELFFGEGSRLTVL.

Note on this clonotype: A much larger clonotype is one base distant, so this may be a read error. J is TRBJ2-2 and V is TRBV24-1; 7 nucleotides align to TRBD2. This CDR3 is 18 amino acids long. Per the germline V gene, CDR1 is KGHDR and CDR2 is SFDVKD. CDR3 DNA: TGTGCCACCAGTGCCCCCAACGGTGCGGGAGCGGGGACCGTGGAGCTGTTTTTT. The encoded protein is CATSAPNGAGAGTVELFF.

In this sample, this clonotype turned up a few times. The chain carries TRBV15 and TRBJ1-1, with D unclear. The germline gives CDR1 LNHNV, CDR2 YYDKDF (reference sequence). Between the trimmed V and J ends, which lost 3 bases and 7 bases, there was a span of 18 bases. The CDR3 consists of 15 residues. CDR3 bases: TGTGCCACCAGCAGCGGTTATAATCCTGAGGATGAAGCTTTCTTT. Protein product: CATSSGYNPEDEAFF.

This clonotype turned up a few times. The rearrangement uses TRBV12-3 or TRBV12-4 and TRBJ2-4; D assignment may be TRBD1 or TRBD2 (5 bases each). The CDR3 length is 16 residues. V shed 6 bases and J shed 1 base, with 16 bases lying between them. CDR3 bases: TGTGCCAGCAGGCCACCACGGGGACCGGCCAAAAACATTCAGTACTTC. Its translation: CASRPPRGPAKNIQYF.

This clonotype was recorded a few times. This sequence joins TRBV29-1 and TRBJ2-2; D unclear. The V end lost 4 bases, the J end lost 5 bases, and 5 bases lay between the germline ends. Germline V gives CDR1 SQVTM, CDR2 ANQGSEA. The CDR3 has 11 residues. CDR3 DNA: TGCAGCGTTGGGGGAACCGGGGAGCTGTTTTTT. This encodes CSVGGTGELFF.